The 28 T cell receptor beta chains below come from one sample, sequenced in a study of blood T cell repertoires in COVID-19. Here immunoSEQ multiplex PCR was the method, and the copy in TCRdb shows in-frame clones only, minus some. Found here are fewer than 500,000 clones, 70% to 90% of them singletons; the top ten hold approximately 2%. Input material: PBMCs or T cells enriched from blood (not recorded which). The source is a woman younger than 35 with acute COVID-19.

This clone appeared once. The genes are TRBV1 and TRBJ2-7; TRBD2, as called in the table, went unchecked against the DNA. TRBV1 is described as a pseudogene. The CDR3 contains 15 residues. The CDR3 nucleotides are TGCACCAGCAGCTGGACTAGCGGGGGGTTGTACGAGCAGTACTTC. Its translation: CTSSWTSGGLYEQYF.

This CDR3 reads CASSVGGGLTYEQYF. The CDR3 region has the DNA TGTGCCAGCAGCGTAGGGGGCGGACTAACCTACGAGCAGTACTTC. The chain employs TRBV9 and TRBJ2-7, with D tentatively TRBD2 (6 bases). The V end was cut by 0 bases, the J end by 2 bases, with 12 bases between. This CDR3 contains 15 residues. Germline V gene data show CDR1 as SGDLS and CDR2 as YYNGEE. Using reference TRBV9 and TRBJ2-7 for the parts outside the CDR3, the full variable domain is DSGVTQTPKHLITATGQRVTLRCSPRSGDLSVYWYQQSLDQGLQFLIQYYNGEERAKGNILERFSAQQFPDLHSELNLSSLELGDSALYFCASSVGGGLTYEQYFGPGTRLTVT.

This chain links TRBV28 with TRBJ2-7, with D maybe TRBD2 (6 bases). Germline-derived CDR1 and CDR2 are MDHEN and SYDVKM. The CDR3 loop spans 15 amino acids. The V end was cut by 6 bases, the J end by 2 bases, with 17 bases between. CDR3 sequence: CASSRAGTGTYEQYF. CDR3 bases: TGTGCCAGCAGCCGAGCCGGGACTGGAACCTACGAGCAGTACTTC.

The chain recombines TRBV24-1 with TRBJ2-1, with D perhaps TRBD2 (5 bases). The CDR3 has 15 amino acids. Germline values: CDR1 KGHDR, CDR2 SFDVKD. Trimming took off 0 bases at V and 8 bases at J, with 13 bases between the two ends. The CDR3 loop is CATSDLRSPGYEQFF. CDR3 sequence (DNA): TGTGCCACCAGTGATTTGCGCAGCCCGGGGTATGAGCAGTTCTTC.

This clone came up once. V is TRBV18 and J is TRBJ2-1; 7 nucleotides line up with TRBD2. This CDR3 has 13 amino acids. Germline loops: CDR1 KGHSH, CDR2 LQKENI. With V trimmed by 3 bases and J by 8 bases, 4 bases remained unmatched. Here the CDR3 DNA reads TGTGCCAGCTCACCGCGGGAGCGGGATGAGCAGTTCTTC. It is translated as CASSPRERDEQFF.

This chain joins TRBV29-1 and TRBJ2-1; tentative D call: TRBD1 (7 bases). The CDR3 has 15 residues. The V gene lost 1 base and the J gene lost 7 bases, with 17 bases spanning the gap. CDR1 and CDR2 (germline): SQVTM, ANQGSEA. CDR3: CSVEGGDQGGNEQFF. The CDR3 nucleotides are TGCAGCGTTGAAGGTGGGGACCAGGGGGGAAATGAGCAGTTCTTC.

This sequence joins TRBV9 and TRBJ2-7; 16 nucleotides match TRBD2. This CDR3 is built from 17 residues. The V segment lost 4 bases and the J segment 2 bases; nucleotides outside the gene matches: 6. Germline loops: CDR1 SGDLS, CDR2 YYNGEE. In nucleotides, the CDR3 is TGTGCCAGCAGCTCCGCCGGGACTAGCGGGAGGGCCTACGAGCAGTACTTC. This codes for CASSSAGTSGRAYEQYF. Full variable domain (remainder filled in from reference TRBV9 and TRBJ2-7): DSGVTQTPKHLITATGQRVTLRCSPRSGDLSVYWYQQSLDQGLQFLIQYYNGEERAKGNILERFSAQQFPDLHSELNLSSLELGDSALYFCASSSAGTSGRAYEQYFGPGTRLTVT.

This clone was detected once. This chain joins TRBV4-1 and TRBJ1-1; D is undetermined. The germline V gene encodes CDR1 MGHRA and CDR2 YSYEKL. The V end was cut by 1 base, the J end by 0 bases, with 6 bases between. The CDR3 is 14 residues long. CDR3 residues: CASSQVLMNTEAFF. In DNA, the CDR3 is TGCGCCAGCAGCCAAGTACTAATGAACACTGAAGCTTTCTTT.

The chain combines TRBV29-1 with TRBJ2-7; the D gene is possibly TRBD1 (5 bases). This CDR3 comprises 12 residues. V dropped 5 bases and J dropped 1 base, with 9 bases sitting between them. Germline loops: CDR1 SQVTM, CDR2 ANQGSEA. CDR3 nucleotides: TGCAGCGTTTGCAGGGAATCCTACGAGCAGTACTTC. Translated: CSVCRESYEQYF.

The CDR3 DNA reads TGCGCCAGCAGTGGACAGGGGTCTTACAATGAGCAGTTCTTC. This sequence encodes CASSGQGSYNEQFF. The gene calls are TRBV10-2 and TRBJ2-1, with 8 bases lining up with TRBD1. CDR3 size: 14 residues. Per germline, CDR1 WSHSY and CDR2 SAAADI. V lost 4 bases to trimming and J lost 4 bases; unmatched junction nucleotides: 3.

The V and J genes are TRBV11-2 and TRBJ2-1, with a possible D match to TRBD2 (7 bases). This CDR3 has 14 amino acids. Germline-derived CDR1 and CDR2 are SGHAT and FQNNGV. V lost 1 base to trimming and J lost 15 bases, with 19 bases between them. The CDR3 DNA sequence: TGTGCCAGCAGCTTAGGGGGAGGGGGGTATAGTTGGTTCTTC. Amino acid sequence: CASSLGGGGYSWFF.

The chain joins TRBV12-5 to TRBJ2-7; the match to TRBD1 covers 8 bases. The CDR3 has 13 amino acids. Looked up from germline, CDR1 is LGHNT and CDR2 is FRNRAP. Trimming at V came to 2 bases and at J to 6 bases, leaving 3 bases not matched to a gene. The CDR3: CASGLRTGFEQYF. For the CDR3, the DNA is TGTGCTAGTGGTTTGAGGACAGGGTTCGAGCAGTACTTC.

The V call is TRBV10-2, the J call TRBJ1-2, with TRBD1 matching 10 bases. This CDR3 region has 14 residues. Germline V gene lookup returns CDR1 WSHSY and CDR2 SAAADI. V dropped 2 bases and J dropped 4; count of bases not matched to a gene: 1. This CDR3 is CASSEGQGGYGYTF. The CDR3 region has the DNA TGCGCCAGCAGTGAGGGACAGGGGGGCTATGGCTACACCTTC.

The chain has TRBV5-5 and TRBJ2-2; TRBD1 matches at 9 bases. The CDR3 totals 17 residues. Trimming took 0 bases from V and 6 from J; bases not matched to a gene: 9. Per the germline V gene, CDR1 is SGHKS and CDR2 is YYEKEE (reference sequence). CDR3: CASSLAPGQGFAGELFF. The CDR3, as DNA: TGTGCCAGCAGCTTGGCCCCGGGACAGGGTTTCGCCGGGGAGCTGTTTTTT. The complete variable domain, with remaining parts taken from reference TRBV5-5 and TRBJ2-2, reads DAGVTQSPTHLIKTRGQQVTLRCSPISGHKSVSWYQQVLGQGPQFIFQYYEKEERGRGNFPDRFSARQFPNYSSELNVNALLLGDSALYLCASSLAPGQGFAGELFFGEGSRLTVL.

The V call is TRBV28, the J call TRBJ2-1; TRBD2 agrees at 9 bases. The CDR3 length is 15 residues. V dropped 6 bases and J dropped 5; count of bases not matched to a gene: 8. Germline assignment: CDR1 MDHEN and CDR2 SYDVKM. The CDR3 sequence is CASRRPIAGDNEQFF. The CDR3, as DNA: TGTGCCAGCAGACGTCCTATAGCGGGAGACAATGAGCAGTTCTTC.

In its sample, this clone was seen a few times. The rearrangement joins TRBV16 to TRBJ1-4; D is possibly TRBD1 (6 bases). The germline gives CDR1 KGHSY, CDR2 FQNENV. This CDR3 comprises 15 residues. V was cut by 4 bases and J by 5 bases, with 14 bases left in between. In DNA, the CDR3 is TGTGCCAGCAGCCCAACCGGACAGCAGAATGAAAAACTGTTTTTT. Amino acid sequence: CASSPTGQQNEKLFF.

The V and J genes are TRBV7-9 and TRBJ1-5, with D possibly being TRBD1 (6 bases). Germline V gives CDR1 SEHNR, CDR2 FQNEAQ (reference sequence). The CDR3 runs 15 residues. V gave up 3 bases and J gave up 6 bases, with 15 bases separating them. CDR3 bases: TGTGCCAGCAGCTTGGGGTTTGGGGGCGGTCAGCCCCAGCATTTT. Residues: CASSLGFGGGQPQHF.

V and J are TRBV7-2 and TRBJ2-3; TRBD2 matches at 7 bases. The trim removed 5 bases at V and 2 bases at J, leaving 7 bases unmatched. The CDR3 totals 15 residues. The V gene's germline CDR1 is SGHTA and CDR2 FQGNSA. CDR3 sequence reads: CASSRGSGDTDTQYF. CDR3 nucleotides: TGTGCCAGCAGCCGCGGGAGCGGGGACACAGATACGCAGTATTTT.

The rearrangement uses TRBV14 and TRBJ1-5, with 7 bases lining up with TRBD1. Germline V CDR1 and CDR2: SGHDN, FVKESK. The CDR3 totals 15 residues. Trimming removed 3 bases from V and 3 bases from J; junction bases left unmatched: 5. In DNA form, the CDR3 reads TGTGCCAGCAGCCACTCCGGGACAGACAATCAGCCCCAGCATTTT. It is translated as CASSHSGTDNQPQHF.

The V call is TRBV20-1, the J call TRBJ1-3, with D possibly matching TRBD1 (6 bases). CDR3 length equals 13 residues. V lost 3 bases, J lost 5 bases, and 11 bases lay in between. CDR1 DFQATT and CDR2 SNEGSKA come from the germline V gene (reference sequence). The CDR3 here is CSASQTGRNTIYF. The CDR3 DNA sequence: TGCAGTGCTAGTCAAACAGGGAGAAACACCATATATTTT.

The chain has TRBV28 and TRBJ1-1; possibly TRBD1 for D (5 bases). The V end lost 6 bases, the J end lost 6 bases, and 20 bases lay between the germline ends. This CDR3 contains 15 residues. The germline CDR1 and CDR2 sequences are MDHEN and SYDVKM. The CDR3 is CASSIAGEGSPEAFF. The CDR3 bases are TGTGCCAGCAGCATTGCGGGGGAGGGTTCCCCTGAAGCTTTCTTT.

Here the CDR3 reads CASSLDRDRVAEQYF. CDR3 nucleotides: TGTGCCAGCAGCTTAGACCGGGACAGGGTAGCCGAGCAGTACTTC. V usage is TRBV11-2 and J usage is TRBJ2-7, with TRBD1 identical over 9 bases. Germline assignment: CDR1 SGHAT and CDR2 FQNNGV. This CDR3 contains 15 residues. V was pared by 0 bases and J by 6 bases, with 6 bases of the junction left unmatched.

This chain uses TRBV14 with TRBJ1-5, with TRBD1 matching 7 bases. The V gene's germline CDR1 is SGHDN and CDR2 FVKESK. The junction had 12 bases not matched to a gene; V was cut back by 0 bases and J by 7 bases. The CDR3 spans 17 residues. DNA for the CDR3: TGTGCCAGCAGCCAAGAACGGTGGCAGGGGGTAATGCAGCCCCAGCATTTT. Translated, it gives CASSQERWQGVMQPQHF.

The chain employs TRBV19 and TRBJ1-2, with 9 bases identical to TRBD1. This CDR3 is 16 amino acids long. Germline V CDR1 and CDR2: LNHDA, SQIVND (reference sequence). Trimming removed 6 bases from V and 0 bases from J; junction bases left unmatched: 8. The CDR3 reads CASRKNTGGPNYGYTF. The CDR3 nucleotides are TGTGCCAGTAGGAAAAATACAGGGGGCCCTAACTATGGCTACACCTTC. The variable domain in full, with the rest retrieved from reference TRBV19 and TRBJ1-2, is DGGITQSPKYLFRKEGQNVTLSCEQNLNHDAMYWYRQDPGQGLRLIYYSQIVNDFQKGDIAEGYSVSREKKESFPLTVTSAQKNPTAFYLCASRKNTGGPNYGYTFGSGTRLTVV.

Only one count was recorded for this clone. The chain recombines TRBV28 with TRBJ2-6; unclear D gene. Trimming stripped 4 bases from V and 0 bases from J, with 10 bases between. The length of the CDR3 is 16 residues. Germline V CDR1 and CDR2: MDHEN, SYDVKM. In DNA, the CDR3 is TGTGCCAGCAGTTCCCCCTCCGGCTCTGGGGCCAACGTCCTGACTTTC. Protein sequence: CASSSPSGSGANVLTF.

A single count supports this clone. The V gene is TRBV18, the J gene TRBJ2-7; TRBD1 is a possible D gene (5 bases). With 0 bases removed from V and 6 bases from J, the gap between germline ends came to 12 bases. CDR3 length: 14 residues. Germline values: CDR1 KGHSH, CDR2 LQKENI. The DNA for the CDR3 is TGTGCCAGCTCACCACCTGGGCTAAGGGGCGAGCAGTACTTC. Amino acids: CASSPPGLRGEQYF.

The rearrangement links TRBV5-1 to TRBJ1-1; 7 positions match TRBD1. The CDR3 loop spans 13 amino acids. Looked up from germline, CDR1 is SGHRS and CDR2 is YFSETQ. With V trimmed by 0 bases and J by 6 bases, 2 bases remained unmatched. CDR3 DNA sequence: TGCGCCAGCAGCTTGGACAGGGGTCCTGAAGCTTTCTTT. Its protein is CASSLDRGPEAFF.

The rearrangement uses TRBV5-1 and TRBJ2-2, with 8 positions matching TRBD2. The CDR3 consists of 18 residues. With 4 bases clipped from V and 2 bases from J, the junction kept 13 bases outside the gene matches. Per the germline V gene, CDR1 is SGHRS and CDR2 is YFSETQ. CDR3 in DNA: TGCGCCAGCAGCCCGAGGGCGGGGGGCGCGTTTAACACCGGGGAGCTGTTTTTT. Amino acids: CASSPRAGGAFNTGELFF.